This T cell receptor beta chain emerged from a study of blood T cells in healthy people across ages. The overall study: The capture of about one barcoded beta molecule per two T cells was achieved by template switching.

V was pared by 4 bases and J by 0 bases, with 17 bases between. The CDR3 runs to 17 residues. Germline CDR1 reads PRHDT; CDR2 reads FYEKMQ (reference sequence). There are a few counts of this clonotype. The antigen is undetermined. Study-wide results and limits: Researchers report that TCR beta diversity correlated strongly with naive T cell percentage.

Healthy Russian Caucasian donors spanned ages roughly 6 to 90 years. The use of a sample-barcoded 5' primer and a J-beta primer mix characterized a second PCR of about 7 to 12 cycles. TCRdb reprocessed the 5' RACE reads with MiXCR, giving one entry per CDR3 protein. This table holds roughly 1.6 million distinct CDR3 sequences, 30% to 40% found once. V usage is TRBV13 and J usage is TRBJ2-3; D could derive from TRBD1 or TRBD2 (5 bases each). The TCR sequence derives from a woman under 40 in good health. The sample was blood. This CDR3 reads CASSSPPGRISTDTQYF. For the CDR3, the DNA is TGTGCCAGCAGCTCCCCCCCGGGGCGAATCAGCACAGATACGCAGTATTTT.